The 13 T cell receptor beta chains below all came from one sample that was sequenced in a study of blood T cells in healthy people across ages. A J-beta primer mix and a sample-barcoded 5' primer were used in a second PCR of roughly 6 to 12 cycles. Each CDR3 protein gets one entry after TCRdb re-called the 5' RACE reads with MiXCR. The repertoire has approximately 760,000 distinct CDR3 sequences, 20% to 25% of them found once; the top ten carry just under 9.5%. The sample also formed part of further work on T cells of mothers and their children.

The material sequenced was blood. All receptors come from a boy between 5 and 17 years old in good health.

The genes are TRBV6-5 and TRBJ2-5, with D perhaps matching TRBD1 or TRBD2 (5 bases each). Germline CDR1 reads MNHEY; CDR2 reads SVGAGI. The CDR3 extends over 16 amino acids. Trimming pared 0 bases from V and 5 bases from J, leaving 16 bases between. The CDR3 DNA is TGTGCCAGCAGTTACTCGAGGGTTGGGGGACGGGAGACCCAGTACTTC. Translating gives CASSYSRVGGRETQYF.

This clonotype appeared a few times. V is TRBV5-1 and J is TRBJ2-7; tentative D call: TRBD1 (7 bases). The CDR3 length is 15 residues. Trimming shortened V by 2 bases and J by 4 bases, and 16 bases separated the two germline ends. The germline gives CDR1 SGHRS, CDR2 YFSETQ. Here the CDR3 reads CASSLGGDSGYEQYF. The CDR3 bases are TGCGCCAGCAGCTTAGGTGGGGACAGCGGGTACGAGCAGTACTTC.

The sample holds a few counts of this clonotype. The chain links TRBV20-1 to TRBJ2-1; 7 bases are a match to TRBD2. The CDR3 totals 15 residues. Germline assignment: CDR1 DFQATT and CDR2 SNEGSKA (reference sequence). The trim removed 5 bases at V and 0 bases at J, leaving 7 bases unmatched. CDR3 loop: CSAGGGLLSYNEQFF. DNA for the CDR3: TGCAGTGCTGGGGGGGGACTTCTCTCCTACAATGAGCAGTTCTTC.

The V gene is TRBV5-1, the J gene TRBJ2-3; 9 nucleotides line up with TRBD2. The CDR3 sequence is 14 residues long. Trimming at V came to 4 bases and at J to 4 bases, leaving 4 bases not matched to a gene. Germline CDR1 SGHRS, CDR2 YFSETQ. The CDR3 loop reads CASSGGRAPDTQYF. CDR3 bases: TGCGCCAGCAGCGGCGGGAGGGCCCCAGATACGCAGTATTTT.

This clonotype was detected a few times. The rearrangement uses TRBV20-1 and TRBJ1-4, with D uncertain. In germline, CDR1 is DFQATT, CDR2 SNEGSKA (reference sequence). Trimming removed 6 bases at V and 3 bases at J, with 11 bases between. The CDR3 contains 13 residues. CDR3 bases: TGCAGTGCCAGACGAAATCCTAATGAAAAACTGTTTTTT. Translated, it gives CSARRNPNEKLFF.

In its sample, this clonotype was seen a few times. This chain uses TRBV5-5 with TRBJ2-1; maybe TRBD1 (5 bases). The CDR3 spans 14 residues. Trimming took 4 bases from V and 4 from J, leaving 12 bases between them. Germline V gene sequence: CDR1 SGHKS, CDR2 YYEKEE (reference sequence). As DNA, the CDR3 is TGTGCCAGCAGCCCTTGGGGCGAGTACAATGAGCAGTTCTTC. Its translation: CASSPWGEYNEQFF.

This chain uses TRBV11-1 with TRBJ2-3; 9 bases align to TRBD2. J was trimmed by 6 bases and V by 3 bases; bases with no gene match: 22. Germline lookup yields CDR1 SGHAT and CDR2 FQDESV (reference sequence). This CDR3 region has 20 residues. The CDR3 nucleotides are TGTGCCAGCAGCTTCTACGGACTAGCGCCAATATCCAAAGTAGGGGATACGCAGTATTTT. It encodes CASSFYGLAPISKVGDTQYF.

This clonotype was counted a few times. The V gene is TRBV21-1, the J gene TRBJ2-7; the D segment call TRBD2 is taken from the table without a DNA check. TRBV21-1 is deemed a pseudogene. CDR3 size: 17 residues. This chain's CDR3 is CASSKVTSRTASYEQYF. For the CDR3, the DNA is TGTGCCAGCAGCAAAGTAACTAGCCGAACGGCCTCCTACGAGCAGTACTTC.

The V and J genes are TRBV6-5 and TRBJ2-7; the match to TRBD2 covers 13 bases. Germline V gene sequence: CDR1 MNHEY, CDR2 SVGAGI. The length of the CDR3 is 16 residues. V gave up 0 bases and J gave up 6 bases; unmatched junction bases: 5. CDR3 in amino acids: CASSYSGLAGRGEQYF. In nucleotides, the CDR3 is TGTGCCAGCAGTTACTCGGGACTAGCGGGGCGCGGCGAGCAGTACTTC.

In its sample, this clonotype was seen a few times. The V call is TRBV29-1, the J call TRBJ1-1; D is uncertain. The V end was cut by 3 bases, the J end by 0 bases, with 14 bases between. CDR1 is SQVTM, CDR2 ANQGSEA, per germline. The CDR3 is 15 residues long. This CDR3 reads CSVETRYALNTEAFF. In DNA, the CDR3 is TGCAGCGTTGAGACTCGTTACGCCCTGAACACTGAAGCTTTCTTT.

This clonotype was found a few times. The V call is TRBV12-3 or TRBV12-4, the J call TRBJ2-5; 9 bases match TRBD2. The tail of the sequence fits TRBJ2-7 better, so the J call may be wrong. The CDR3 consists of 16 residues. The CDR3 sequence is CASSFGGGDLSYEQYF. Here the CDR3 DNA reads TGTGCCAGCAGTTTTGGCGGGGGGGACCTCTCCTACGAGCAGTACTTC.

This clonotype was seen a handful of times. This CDR3 is CASSQALQGDGYTF. The CDR3 DNA reads as TGTGCCAGCAGCCAAGCTTTGCAGGGGGATGGCTACACCTTC. The V gene is TRBV14, the J gene TRBJ1-2; 7 nucleotides align to TRBD1. Germline CDR1 reads SGHDN; CDR2 reads FVKESK. CDR3 length equals 14 residues. V lost 1 base to trimming and J lost 6 bases; unmatched junction nucleotides: 5.

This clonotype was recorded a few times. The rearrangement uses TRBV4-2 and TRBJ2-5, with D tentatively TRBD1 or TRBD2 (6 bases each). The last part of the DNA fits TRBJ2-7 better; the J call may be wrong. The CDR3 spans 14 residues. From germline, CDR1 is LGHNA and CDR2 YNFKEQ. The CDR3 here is CASSQTGAAYEQYF. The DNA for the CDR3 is TGTGCCAGCAGCCAAACGGGGGCCGCCTACGAGCAGTACTTC.